The clone carrying this T cell receptor (beta chain) was recorded at least ten times. The sample belongs to a study of human T cells and chemical hapten exposure. Documented time point: pre-sensitization, week 0. Treatment meaning: therapeutic diphenylcyclopropenone sensitization with weekly scalp DPC. TCRdb itself ran the RACE reads through MiXCR, one entry per CDR3 protein. The top ten clones hold 2.8% of a sample with about 120,000 distinct CDR3 sequences, 13% of them seen once. The length of the CDR3 is 16 residues. V shed 1 base and J shed 3 bases, with 13 bases lying between them. Sequenced material: whole blood, taken in connection with sensitization to the hapten diphenylcyclopropenone (DPC). This sequence originates from a woman between 18 and 30 years old with alopecia areata. Some clones in this sample may be carry-over from other donors' samples. V gene TRBV5-3 combines with J gene TRBJ2-2; D may correspond to TRBD1 or TRBD2 (7 bases each). TRBV5-3 is classed as an ORF, of uncertain function. CDR3 amino acids: CARSLYRGGDTGELFF. The CDR3 nucleotides read TGTGCCAGAAGCTTGTACAGGGGAGGGGACACCGGGGAGCTGTTTTTT.